Shown below are 7 T cell receptor beta chains from a single sample sequenced in a study of cytomegalovirus exposure and HLA in healthy donors. The PCR ran on 60 Vbeta and 13 Jbeta primers. Sequencing was performed with immunoSEQ multiplex PCR; in TCRdb, only in-frame clones are kept and a portion is missing. The sample includes some 92,000 clones, under 85% of them seen just once. Sequenced sample: PBMCs. The origin of the receptors is a man younger than 40 in good health and CMV-seronegative.

The chain carries TRBV11-2 and TRBJ1-2, with 8 bases that match TRBD1. V lost 5 bases, J lost 2 bases, and 7 bases stayed unmatched. The CDR3 is 15 amino acids. CDR1 is SGHAT and CDR2 is FQNNGV in the germline V gene. The CDR3 loop reads CASSPAGQGNYGYTF. CDR3 bases: TGTGCCAGCAGCCCAGCCGGACAGGGAAACTATGGCTACACCTTC.

Written as DNA, the CDR3 is TGTGCCAGCAGTGGGGACAGCGCCAATGAAAAACTGTTTTTT. Translating gives CASSGDSANEKLFF. The V and J genes are TRBV6-1 and TRBJ1-4; 7 bases match TRBD1. The CDR3 loop spans 14 amino acids. Germline-derived CDR1 and CDR2 are MNHNS and SASEGT. The V and J ends lost 4 bases and 5 bases, in that order; junction bases with no gene match: 4.

The V gene is TRBV19, the J gene TRBJ2-5, with 11 bases that match TRBD2. Near its end, the DNA agrees better with TRBJ2-7, so the J call may be wrong. The V gene's germline CDR1 is LNHDA and CDR2 SQIVND (reference sequence). The CDR3 has 14 residues. The CDR3 here is CASSRLAGLYEQYF. The CDR3 nucleotides read TGTGCCAGTAGCAGACTAGCGGGGCTCTACGAGCAGTACTTC.

V and J are TRBV27 and TRBJ2-7, with 8 nucleotides matching TRBD1. With 0 bases clipped from V and 6 bases from J, the junction kept 4 bases outside the gene matches. The germline CDR1 and CDR2 sequences are MNHEY and SMNVEV (reference sequence). This CDR3 is built from 14 residues. The CDR3 DNA sequence: TGTGCCAGCAGTTTATCAGGCAGGGGGCGCGAGCAGTACTTC. This gives the protein CASSLSGRGREQYF.

This clone was observed once. This sequence joins TRBV6-6 and TRBJ1-2, with D perhaps matching TRBD1 (5 bases). V lost 4 bases to trimming and J lost 7 bases, with 16 bases between them. The CDR3 extends over 14 amino acids. Germline V gene data show CDR1 as MNHNY and CDR2 as SVGAGI (reference sequence). CDR3 loop: CASSSGQGMPGYTF. In DNA, the CDR3 is TGTGCCAGCAGTTCCGGGCAGGGAATGCCTGGCTACACCTTC.

The chain employs TRBV10-3 and TRBJ2-5, with a possible D match to TRBD1 (6 bases). V was cut by 2 bases and J by 3 bases, with 10 bases left in between. Germline CDR1 reads ENHRY; CDR2 reads SYGVKD. This CDR3 is 14 amino acids long. The CDR3 is CAISERAGEETQYF. The CDR3 DNA sequence: TGTGCCATCAGTGAGAGAGCAGGGGAAGAGACCCAGTACTTC.

This chain joins TRBV7-2 and TRBJ2-1, with 11 bases identical to TRBD2. J lost 6 bases, V lost 5 bases, and 6 bases had no gene match. The CDR3 runs to 15 residues. CDR1 SGHTA and CDR2 FQGNSA come from the germline V gene. The CDR3 region has the DNA TGTGCCAGCAGCGTACTAGCGGGGGCCTTCAATGAGCAGTTCTTC. It is translated as CASSVLAGAFNEQFF.